What follows are 4 T cell receptor beta chains derived from one specimen sequenced in a study of metastatic and nonmetastatic thyroid tumors. All patients reached thyroid surgery having received no treatment beforehand. TCRdb reanalyzed the PCR reads via MiXCR. The repertoire holds around 61,000 clones, just under 30% seen once, with about a sixth in the top ten. Sequencing was done on a sample of blood. The receptors here all came from a female donor with papillary thyroid cancer or a benign thyroid nodule (not recorded which). Some clones in this sample may be carry-over from other donors' samples.

Comment on this clone: Being one base from a much bigger clone, this may be a read error. The V gene is TRBV11-1, the J gene TRBJ2-3; D perhaps matches TRBD1 (8 bases). CDR1 SGHAT and CDR2 FQDESV come from the germline V gene (reference sequence). This CDR3 spans 15 amino acids. Trimming stripped 11 bases from V and 3 bases from J, with 21 bases between. Here the CDR3 reads CAGLKQGGLTDTQYF. In DNA, the CDR3 is TGTGCCGGCCTCAAACAGGGGGGGCTAACAGATACGCAGTATTTT.

This clone was picked up many times. The chain recombines TRBV3-1 with TRBJ2-1, with 7 bases identical to TRBD2. This CDR3 is 16 amino acids long. The V gene end was trimmed by 5 bases and the J gene end by 3 bases; junction bases not matched to a gene: 10. Germline V gene lookup returns CDR1 LGHDT and CDR2 YNNKEL (reference sequence). The CDR3 DNA reads as TGTGCCAGCAGCTCCCCCGGGGGGAGGGGCTACAATGAGCAGTTCTTC. It encodes CASSSPGGRGYNEQFF.

This clone has just a few counts. V gene TRBV28 combines with J gene TRBJ1-2; tentative D call: TRBD1 (5 bases). Germline V gene lookup returns CDR1 MDHEN and CDR2 SYDVKM. The CDR3 is 14 residues long. Trimming shortened V by 6 bases and J by 3 bases, and 14 bases separated the two germline ends. CDR3 sequence reads: CASSEPRDDYGYTF. The DNA for the CDR3 is TGTGCCAGCAGCGAACCCCGGGACGACTATGGCTACACCTTC.

This rearrangement joins TRBV27 to TRBJ2-1; D gene uncertain. The germline gives CDR1 MNHEY, CDR2 SMNVEV (reference sequence). There are 11 residues in the CDR3. The V end lost 7 bases, the J end lost 8 bases, and 9 bases lay between the germline ends. CDR3 protein: CASTHGDEQFF. CDR3 coding DNA: TGTGCCAGCACCCATGGGGATGAGCAGTTCTTC.